Many counts were recorded for the clone carrying this T cell receptor (beta chain). The data originate from a study of T-cell memory formation after mild COVID-19. There are 14 residues in the CDR3. Trimming took off 4 bases at V and 5 bases at J, with 13 bases between the two ends. Via MiXCR, TCRdb re-called the 5' RACE reads, giving one row per CDR3 protein. The sample records about 110,000 distinct CDR3 sequences, about a sixth being singletons. The source material was PBMCs or a T cell subset sorted from them (not recorded which). The sequence was obtained from an adult woman who had mild COVID-19 (a few samples of this study predate the infection). Cell type and time point are not known. The chain joins TRBV12-3 or TRBV12-4 to TRBJ2-3; D possibly corresponds to TRBD2 (6 bases). CDR3 residues: CASSSPGVVDTQYF. CDR3 bases: TGTGCCAGCAGTTCCCCGGGGGTGGTAGATACGCAGTATTTT.